This T cell receptor (beta chain) was profiled in a study of blood T cell repertoires in COVID-19 (dated by TCRdb to about 2020). In terms of the full investigation: The collaborator samples originated in the United States, Italy and Spain and spanned the acute and convalescent phases of COVID-19. Where available, HLA class I and class II types were taken from metadata supplied by the sample provider and were not determined by assay-based typing. The samples were drawn from the first 160 participants of the ongoing ImmuneRACE study and from 950 to 1,500 subjects provided by 6 global collaborators. Nearly every sample came with metadata listing a de-identified subject ID, COVID-19 status, age in years and sex. The repertoires were released in a freely available public database meant as a resource for research on the immune response to SARS-CoV-2. The dataset comprised deeply sampled blood TCRbeta repertoires from subjects exposed to, actively infected with, or recovered from COVID-19. The prospective study material was composed of cDNA or gDNA derived from T cells, B-cell-depleted T cells, or PBMCs.

Collaborating institutions collected whole blood in K2EDTA tubes following their own protocols. For TCRbeta analysis, collaborators shipped samples in one of three forms: frozen whole blood, isolated PBMCs, or DNA extracted from either of those sample types. TCRbeta CDR3 regions were amplified from genomic DNA by means of the immunoSEQ Assay, a bias-controlled multiplex PCR. Per the source publication's procedure: The number of nucleated cells in each sample was estimated from the amplification of reference gene primers within the assay. To quantify the absolute abundance of each unique TCRbeta CDR3 rearrangement, sequence reads were collapsed and filtered. Productive Simpson clonality was computed per sample as the square root of Simpson's diversity index over productive rearrangements. The table was pulled from immuneACCESS by TCRdb, which kept in-frame rearrangements only. Such tables lose some clones; where checked, under half of the loss comes from unresolved V genes, and the rest has no known cause. That table is the source of V, J and clone size, and D and trimming were worked out from the DNA. The sample includes 35,000 to 45,000 clones, with over 75% observed a single time. The top ten hold around 2.4% of the sample.

The CDR3 covers 14 residues, taking in both the cysteine and the phenylalanine. Only the CDR3 region is kept as DNA, spanning 42 bases read in frame from base 1. Clipping removes 5 bases from V and 4 bases from J, with 3 as the unmatched junction base count. Per the germline V gene (reference sequence), SGHNT is the CDR1 and YYREEE is the CDR2. Study-wide findings and limitations: The quantity of clinical and demographic metadata differed by source and by participant and was supplied without curation.

On this clone itself: Which antigen it targets is not known. No much larger clonotype is one base removed from it; base qualities were not supplied.

Sequences were obtained from peripheral blood. The receptor's source is a human donor in a cohort sampled during active COVID-19. The chain is made from TRBV5-4 and TRBJ2-3; TRBD2 agrees with 11 junctional bases. The bases read TGTGCCAGCAGTTTAGCGGGGGGGCCAGATACGCAGTATTTT. This sequence encodes CASSLAGGPDTQYF. With all but the CDR3 taken from the reference TRBV5-4 and TRBJ2-3 genes, the full variable domain is: ETGVTQSPTHLIKTRGQQVTLRCSSQSGHNTVSWYQQALGQGPQFIFQYYREEENGRGNFPPRFSGLQFPNYSSELNVNALELDDSALYLCASSLAGGPDTQYFGPGTRLTVL.